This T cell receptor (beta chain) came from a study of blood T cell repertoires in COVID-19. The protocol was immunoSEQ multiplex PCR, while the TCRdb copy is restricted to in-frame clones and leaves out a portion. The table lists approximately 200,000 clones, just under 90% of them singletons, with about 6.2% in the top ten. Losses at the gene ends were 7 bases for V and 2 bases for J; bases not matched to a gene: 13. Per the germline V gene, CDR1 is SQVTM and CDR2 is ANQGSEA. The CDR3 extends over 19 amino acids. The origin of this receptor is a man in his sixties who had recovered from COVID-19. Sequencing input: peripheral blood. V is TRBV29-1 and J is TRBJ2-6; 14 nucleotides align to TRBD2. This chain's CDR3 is CSANVGLAGDGPGANVLTF. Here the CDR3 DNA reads TGCAGCGCTAACGTGGGACTAGCGGGAGATGGCCCTGGGGCCAACGTCCTGACTTTC. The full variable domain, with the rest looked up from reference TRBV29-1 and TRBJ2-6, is SAVISQKPSRDICQRGTSLTIQCQVDSQVTMMFWYRQQPGQSLTLIATANQGSEATYESGFVIDKFPISRPNLTFSTLTVSNMSPEDSSIYLCSANVGLAGDGPGANVLTFGAGSRLTVL.